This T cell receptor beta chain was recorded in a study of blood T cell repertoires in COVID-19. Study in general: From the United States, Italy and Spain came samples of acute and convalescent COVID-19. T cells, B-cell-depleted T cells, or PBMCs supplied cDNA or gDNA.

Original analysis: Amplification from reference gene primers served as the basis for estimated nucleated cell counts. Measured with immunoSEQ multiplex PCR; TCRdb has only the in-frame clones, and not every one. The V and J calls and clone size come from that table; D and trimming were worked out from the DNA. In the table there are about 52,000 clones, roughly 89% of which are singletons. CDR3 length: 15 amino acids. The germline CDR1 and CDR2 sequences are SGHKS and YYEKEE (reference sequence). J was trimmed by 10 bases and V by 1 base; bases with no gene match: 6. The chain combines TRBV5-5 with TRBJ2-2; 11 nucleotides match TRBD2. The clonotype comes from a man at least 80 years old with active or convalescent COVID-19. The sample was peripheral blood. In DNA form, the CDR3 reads TGTGCCAGCAGCTTGACTAGCGGGAGCGTCGTGGAGCTGTTTTTT. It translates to CASSLTSGSVVELFF.